This TCR beta chain stems from a study of T cells in tuberculosis. Sequencing used immunoSEQ multiplex PCR; TCRdb keeps in-frame clones, though not all of them. The top ten clones hold about an eighth of a sample with about 35,000 clones, over 85% of them seen once. The V gene lost 0 bases and the J gene lost 2 bases, with 13 bases spanning the gap. The CDR3 spans 16 residues. Germline CDR1 reads LGHNA; CDR2 reads YNFKEQ. Indicated time point: new active TB diagnosis, blood taken before or within 7 days of starting treatment. The source was PBMCs, collected at tuberculosis diagnosis. The chain has TRBV4-2 and TRBJ1-1; D remains unclear. This sequence originates from an adult with tuberculosis. The CDR3 region is CASSQDLRRENTEAFF. The CDR3 DNA reads as TGTGCCAGCAGCCAAGATTTGAGACGGGAAAACACTGAAGCTTTCTTT.